These 28 T cell receptor beta chains were all obtained from the same sample, sequenced in a study of cytomegalovirus exposure and HLA in healthy donors. PCR involved 60 Vbeta and 13 Jbeta primers. The table came from immunoSEQ multiplex PCR; TCRdb's copy has only in-frame clones and leaves some out. Of around 160,000 clones listed, over 70% are singletons. The sequenced sample was PBMCs. The receptors originated from a middle-aged woman in good health and CMV-seropositive.

The chain employs TRBV2 and TRBJ1-1; D remains unclear. V gave up 5 bases and J gave up 6 bases, with 10 bases separating them. Germline CDR1 and CDR2: SNHLY and FYNNEI. CDR3 length equals 12 residues. The CDR3 coding sequence is TGTGCCAGCAGTACTGGGCGGGCTGAAGCTTTCTTT. Amino acid sequence: CASSTGRAEAFF. The variable domain in full, with the rest retrieved from reference TRBV2 and TRBJ1-1, is EPEVTQTPSHQVTQMGQEVILRCVPISNHLYFYWYRQILGQKVEFLVSFYNNEISEKSEIFDDQFSVERPDGSNFTLKIRSTKLEDSAMYFCASSTGRAEAFFGQGTRLTVV.

The V call is TRBV13, the J call TRBJ2-1; 7 bases match TRBD2. This CDR3 region has 12 residues. J gave up 12 bases and V 7 bases, and 9 bases lay outside the gene matches. Looked up from germline, CDR1 is PRHDT and CDR2 is FYEKMQ (reference sequence). CDR3 region: CASKGGGLGQFF. The DNA of the CDR3 is TGTGCCAGCAAAGGTGGCGGACTAGGGCAGTTCTTC.

V gene TRBV5-1 combines with J gene TRBJ2-3; 7 bases are shared with TRBD2. The germline V gene has CDR1 SGHRS and CDR2 YFSETQ. The junction had 7 bases not matched to a gene; V was cut back by 1 base and J by 2 bases. The CDR3 is 16 amino acids. CDR3 protein: CASSLRRSGDTDTQYF. For the CDR3, the DNA is TGCGCCAGCAGCTTGAGGCGGAGCGGGGACACAGATACGCAGTATTTT.

This chain uses TRBV18 with TRBJ2-5; D is undetermined. The CDR3 has 14 residues. Germline V CDR1 and CDR2: KGHSH, LQKENI. The ends were cut back, 0 bases at V and 2 bases at J, with 7 bases in the middle. The CDR3 protein is CASSPPGQQETQYF. CDR3 nucleotide sequence: TGTGCCAGCTCACCACCGGGCCAGCAAGAGACCCAGTACTTC.

This clone was observed a few times. The rearrangement links TRBV6-5 to TRBJ1-1, with D unresolved. The V end lost 6 bases, the J end lost 1 base, and 9 bases lay between the germline ends. The CDR3 is 13 amino acids. The germline V gene encodes CDR1 MNHEY and CDR2 SVGAGI. In DNA form, the CDR3 reads TGTGCCAGCAGGGCAACAGCGAACACTGAAGCTTTCTTT. Its translation: CASRATANTEAFF.

The chain combines TRBV7-3 with TRBJ2-5, with 10 bases matching TRBD2. The DNA end favors TRBJ2-7, so the J call may be wrong. Per the germline V gene, CDR1 is SGHTA and CDR2 is FQGTGA. CDR3 length equals 15 residues. The CDR3, as DNA: TGTGCCAGCAGCCCAAGCGGGGGGGGCTCCTACGAGCAGTACTTC. Protein: CASSPSGGGSYEQYF.

The rearrangement joins TRBV19 to TRBJ1-1, with 8 bases fitting TRBD1. There are 15 residues in the CDR3. Germline loops: CDR1 LNHDA, CDR2 SQIVND (reference sequence). The J segment lost 5 bases and the V segment lost 10 bases, leaving 15 bases of the junction unmatched. In DNA form, the CDR3 reads TGTGCCACCAGACGGCAGGGGGCAGTGGAAACTGAAGCTTTCTTT. Its translation: CATRRQGAVETEAFF.

The rearrangement joins TRBV6-1 to TRBJ1-2; the D gene is possibly TRBD1 (5 bases). CDR3 size: 13 residues. V was trimmed by 6 bases and J by 0 bases, leaving 8 bases between them. Germline-derived CDR1 and CDR2 are MNHNS and SASEGT. Here the CDR3 reads CASSLTANYGYTF. The CDR3 DNA is TGTGCCAGCAGCTTGACAGCTAACTATGGCTACACCTTC.

The chain uses TRBV5-1 and TRBJ2-5, with 9 bases identical to TRBD2. Germline CDR1 reads SGHRS; CDR2 reads YFSETQ. V trimming: 0 bases; J trimming: 5 bases; junction bases outside the gene matches: 5. The CDR3 runs to 15 residues. In DNA, the CDR3 is TGCGCCAGCAGCTTGGCCCCCGGACTAGCGGAGACCCAGTACTTC. It codes for CASSLAPGLAETQYF.

CDR3 DNA: TGCAGTGCTGTCCTAGGTCCGCTTGGGTTCTTC. This gives the protein CSAVLGPLGFF. The chain employs TRBV20-1 and TRBJ2-1, with no clear D. Germline assignment: CDR1 DFQATT and CDR2 SNEGSKA (reference sequence). Trimming removed 5 bases at V and 15 bases at J, with 17 bases between. CDR3 length: 11 residues.

The chain uses TRBV10-3 and TRBJ2-6; TRBD1 is a possible D gene (5 bases). Germline CDR1 ENHRY, CDR2 SYGVKD. The CDR3 extends over 17 amino acids. V gave up 0 bases and J gave up 3 bases, with 12 bases separating them. The CDR3 DNA follows: TGTGCCATCAGTGAGTCCCTTGACAGCGTTGGGGCCAACGTCCTGACTTTC. It translates to CAISESLDSVGANVLTF.

The rearrangement uses TRBV12-5 and TRBJ2-1; D uncertain. V was shortened by 3 bases and J by 1 base, with 13 bases between the two germline ends. The CDR3 covers 16 residues. Per the germline V gene, CDR1 is LGHNT and CDR2 is FRNRAP. CDR3 protein: CASGFRSVVSYNEQFF. CDR3 coding DNA: TGTGCTAGTGGTTTTAGGAGCGTCGTTTCCTACAATGAGCAGTTCTTC.

This clone was observed a single time. V usage is TRBV6-5 and J usage is TRBJ2-7; 7 positions match TRBD1. Germline CDR1 MNHEY, CDR2 SVGAGI. J was trimmed by 5 bases and V by 0 bases; bases with no gene match: 7. The CDR3 spans 15 residues. CDR3 region: CASSYSPQGVDEQYF. CDR3 DNA sequence: TGTGCCAGCAGTTACTCGCCGCAGGGGGTCGACGAGCAGTACTTC.

J is TRBJ2-3 and V is TRBV7-9; 8 bases match TRBD2. From germline, CDR1 is SEHNR and CDR2 FQNEAQ (reference sequence). This CDR3 is 15 amino acids long. The V segment lost 1 base and the J segment 1 base; nucleotides outside the gene matches: 1. CDR3 loop: CASSLGSGGTDTQYF. CDR3 in DNA: TGTGCCAGCAGCTTAGGTAGCGGGGGCACAGATACGCAGTATTTT.

The chain has TRBV11-3 and TRBJ1-1; D unclear. Germline V gene sequence: CDR1 SGHNT, CDR2 YENEEA. The CDR3 totals 13 residues. Trimming cost V 2 bases and J 0 bases, with 4 bases left between them. The CDR3 sequence: CASSLLVNTEAFF. CDR3 DNA: TGTGCCAGCAGCTTATTAGTGAACACTGAAGCTTTCTTT.

The V gene is TRBV18, the J gene TRBJ1-1; 10 bases are shared with TRBD1. The CDR3 is made up of 14 amino acids. The V gene end was trimmed by 3 bases and the J gene end by 5 bases; junction bases not matched to a gene: 3. Germline CDR1 KGHSH, CDR2 LQKENI. CDR3 protein: CASSPGQGRTEAFF. DNA of the CDR3: TGTGCCAGCTCACCGGGACAGGGGAGGACTGAAGCTTTCTTT. Based on the CDR3 plus reference TRBV18 and TRBJ1-1, the full variable domain is NAGVMQNPRHLVRRRGQEARLRCSPMKGHSHVYWYRQLPEEGLKFMVYLQKENIIDESGMPKERFSAEFPKEGPSILRIQQVVRGDSAAYFCASSPGQGRTEAFFGQGTRLTVV.

The chain links TRBV4-1 to TRBJ1-1; D unclear. Deletions cut 4 bases from V and 0 bases from J, with 15 bases between. The germline V gene encodes CDR1 MGHRA and CDR2 YSYEKL. The CDR3 loop spans 16 amino acids. The CDR3 reads CASSPQRARLNTEAFF. DNA of the CDR3: TGCGCCAGCAGCCCCCAGCGGGCCAGATTGAACACTGAAGCTTTCTTT.

The chain uses TRBV25-1 and TRBJ1-3; D is perhaps TRBD1 (5 bases). The CDR3 runs 15 residues. Trimming left V 1 base short and J 8 bases short, with 15 bases between. Germline V gene data show CDR1 as MGHDK and CDR2 as SYGVNS. As DNA, the CDR3 is TGTGCCAGCAGTGAATTCTTTCCGGGGGAGGACACCATATATTTT. Translation: CASSEFFPGEDTIYF.

The chain is built from TRBV10-3 and TRBJ2-1, with 12 bases that match TRBD1. V dropped 6 bases and J dropped 5; count of bases not matched to a gene: 2. This CDR3 is built from 14 residues. Germline CDR1 reads ENHRY; CDR2 reads SYGVKD. The CDR3 DNA is TGTGCCATCAGGGGACAGGGGGCTAACAATGAGCAGTTCTTC. It codes for CAIRGQGANNEQFF.

As DNA, the CDR3 is TGCAGCGTTGTGCCAACAGGGACCATGAACACTGAAGCTTTCTTT. Translating gives CSVVPTGTMNTEAFF. This chain links TRBV29-1 with TRBJ1-1; the D gene is possibly TRBD1 (6 bases). The germline V gene encodes CDR1 SQVTM and CDR2 ANQGSEA. The V and J ends lost 4 bases and 0 bases respectively, with 15 bases between them. The CDR3 spans 15 residues.

The chain joins TRBV27 to TRBJ2-7; 9 bases map to TRBD2. This CDR3 is 14 amino acids long. Trimming at V came to 9 bases and at J to 0 bases, leaving 6 bases not matched to a gene. CDR1 is MNHEY, CDR2 SMNVEV, per germline (reference sequence). In nucleotides, the CDR3 is TGTGCCAGTTCCACTAGCGGGCCCTCCTACGAGCAGTACTTC. Its protein is CASSTSGPSYEQYF.

The gene calls are TRBV29-1 and TRBJ1-3; TRBD1 is a possible D gene (5 bases). The CDR3 has 16 amino acids. V was cut by 5 bases and J by 0 bases, with 17 bases left in between. Germline CDR1 is SQVTM and CDR2 is ANQGSEA. In DNA, the CDR3 is TGCAGCGTTACCCAGACAGCCAAAAGCTCTGGAAACACCATATATTTT. Translating gives CSVTQTAKSSGNTIYF.

In its sample, this clone was seen a few times. This chain joins TRBV27 and TRBJ1-4; D call uncertain. Trimming shortened V by 3 bases and J by 3 bases, and 11 bases separated the two germline ends. The CDR3 spans 15 residues. Per the germline V gene, CDR1 is MNHEY and CDR2 is SMNVEV (reference sequence). The CDR3 nucleotides are TGTGCCAGCAGTTTTGGGCGCAGCTCTAATGAAAAACTGTTTTTT. Its protein product is CASSFGRSSNEKLFF.

J is TRBJ2-1 and V is TRBV7-2, with 13 bases lining up with TRBD2. The V and J ends lost 5 bases and 8 bases, in that order; junction bases with no gene match: 15. CDR1 and CDR2 (germline): SGHTA, FQGNSA. CDR3 length: 18 amino acids. Written as DNA, the CDR3 is TGTGCCAGCAGCCCCAGACCTACTAGCGGGGGGGCCCGGGATGAGCAGTTCTTC. Encoded protein: CASSPRPTSGGARDEQFF.

The rearrangement links TRBV5-5 to TRBJ1-4, with unresolved D. V dropped 4 bases and J dropped 8 bases, with 12 bases sitting between them. Germline CDR1 reads SGHKS; CDR2 reads YYEKEE (reference sequence). The CDR3 covers 13 residues. The CDR3: CASSRVDKEKLFF. CDR3 sequence (DNA): TGTGCCAGCAGCCGGGTTGATAAGGAAAAACTGTTTTTT.

This clone was recorded a few times. The chain recombines TRBV11-2 with TRBJ2-1; 8 nucleotides line up with TRBD2. CDR1 SGHAT and CDR2 FQNNGV come from the germline V gene. V lost 2 bases and J lost 3; bases outside the gene matches: 6. The CDR3 is 16 residues long. The CDR3 is CASSLNAGGVYNEQFF. CDR3 nucleotide sequence: TGTGCCAGCAGCTTAAATGCGGGGGGTGTCTACAATGAGCAGTTCTTC.

This sequence joins TRBV14 and TRBJ1-3, with 7 bases lining up with TRBD1. V was clipped by 5 bases and J by 3 bases; unmatched bases: 10. The V gene's germline CDR1 is SGHDN and CDR2 FVKESK. The CDR3 covers 16 residues. Here the CDR3 DNA reads TGTGCCAGCAGCTCAGCGACAGGGCGCTTTGGAAACACCATATATTTT. Translating gives CASSSATGRFGNTIYF.

This chain connects TRBV28 to TRBJ2-3; 8 bases map to TRBD2. The junction had 8 bases not matched to a gene; V was cut back by 9 bases and J by 3 bases. Germline CDR1 is MDHEN and CDR2 is SYDVKM. The CDR3 is 14 residues long. The CDR3 DNA is TGTGCCAGTATCGTCGCGGGGGGAACAGATACGCAGTATTTT. Translated: CASIVAGGTDTQYF.